This TCR beta chain was profiled in a study of T cells in Graves' hyperthyroidism and ophthalmopathy. This clonotype was picked up a small number of times. Its antigen is not identified. Subjects with ophthalmopathy showed a Clinical Activity Score no lower than 3, a NOSPECS grade no lower than 4, and a duration shorter than 3 months. Each diagnosis drew on symptoms, thyroxine, TRAb, thyroid ultrasound and orbital computed tomography findings. Findings and caveats of the study: Separation of ophthalmopathy from stable hyperthyroidism was achieved by a 13 V-J model.

From RNA transcripts, TCR beta CDR3 regions were amplified. HTBI primers were the set used in a first-round RT-PCR of the TCR CDR3. TCRdb independently ran MiXCR on the multiplex PCR reads; one entry per CDR3 protein. The data hold about 640,000 distinct CDR3 sequences, with roughly 20% observed a single time. This CDR3 has 16 amino acids. Trimming took 4 bases from V and 0 from J, leaving 14 bases between them. Sequenced sample: blood. This clonotype was obtained from a man aged 25-45 years with Graves' ophthalmopathy. This chain uses TRBV12-3 or TRBV12-4 with TRBJ2-3, with TRBD2 as a possible D gene (7 bases). For the CDR3, the DNA is TGTGCCAGCAGTTCTAGCCGGGGGGCTAGCACAGATACGCAGTATTTT. Translated, it gives CASSSSRGASTDTQYF.